This T cell receptor beta chain is drawn from a study of early T cells in non-severe SARS-CoV-2 infection. Study in general: Sequenced material consisted of bulk RNA (from unsorted whole blood), and chains were unpaired. Study observations and caveats: Missing private and CD4 specificities, VDJdb matching favored anti-spike CD8 responses.

This CDR3 is 16 amino acids long. V dropped 3 bases and J dropped 4; count of bases not matched to a gene: 6. Germline V gives CDR1 LGHDT, CDR2 YNNKEL (reference sequence). Of note for this clonotype: Its antigen is currently unknown.

The library protocol tagged individual cDNA molecules with unique molecular identifiers. TCRdb independently ran MiXCR on the 5' RACE reads; one entry per CDR3 protein. The sample lists about 98,000 distinct CDR3 sequences; under 15% were seen once. The chain is built from TRBV3-1 and TRBJ2-5; 12 bases map to TRBD2. The sequenced sample was whole blood. This TCR came from an adult who was a healthcare worker with PCR-confirmed SARS-CoV-2 infection or an uninfected control (not recorded which). The CDR3 DNA reads as TGTGCCAGCAGCCACCTAGCGGGAGGGCCAGGAGAGACCCAGTACTTC. Its protein product is CASSHLAGGPGETQYF.